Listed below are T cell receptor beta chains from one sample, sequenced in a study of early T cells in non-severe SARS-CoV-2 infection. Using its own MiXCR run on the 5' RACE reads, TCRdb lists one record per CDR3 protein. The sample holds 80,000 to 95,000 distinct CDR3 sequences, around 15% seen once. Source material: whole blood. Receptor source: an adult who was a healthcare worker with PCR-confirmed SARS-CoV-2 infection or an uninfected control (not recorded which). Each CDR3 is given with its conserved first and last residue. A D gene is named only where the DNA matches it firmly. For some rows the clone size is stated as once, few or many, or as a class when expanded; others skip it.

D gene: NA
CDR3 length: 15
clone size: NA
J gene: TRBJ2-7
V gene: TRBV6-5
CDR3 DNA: TGTGCCAGCAATCCCCGAACCGGGACCGATTCTGAGCAGTACTTC
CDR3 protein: CASNPRTGTDSEQYF

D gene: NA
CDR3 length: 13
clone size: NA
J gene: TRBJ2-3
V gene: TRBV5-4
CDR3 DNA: TGTGCCAGCAGCTTGGGATTCACAGATACGCAGTATTTT
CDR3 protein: CASSLGFTDTQYF

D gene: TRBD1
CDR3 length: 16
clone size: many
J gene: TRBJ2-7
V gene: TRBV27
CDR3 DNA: TGTGCCAGCAGTCCCAACGGACAGGCGAGGGGCTACGAGCAGTACTTC
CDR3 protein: CASSPNGQARGYEQYF

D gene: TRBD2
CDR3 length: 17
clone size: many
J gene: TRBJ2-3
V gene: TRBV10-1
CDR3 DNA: TGCGCCAGCAGCATGATCGGGGGGACCCCTAGCACAGATACGCAGTATTTT
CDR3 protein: CASSMIGGTPSTDTQYF

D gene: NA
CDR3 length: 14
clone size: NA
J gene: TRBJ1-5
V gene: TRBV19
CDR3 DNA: TGTGCCAGTCACAGGGTCTACAGCAATCAGCCCCAGCATTTT
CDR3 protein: CASHRVYSNQPQHF

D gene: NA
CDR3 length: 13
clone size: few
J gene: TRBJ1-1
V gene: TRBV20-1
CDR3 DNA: TGCAGTGTCAAAGAGGGGGGATGGTCGTGGGTTTTCTTT
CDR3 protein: CSVKEGGWSWVFF

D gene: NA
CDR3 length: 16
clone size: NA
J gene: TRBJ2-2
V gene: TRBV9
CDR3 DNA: TGTGCCAGCAGCGTAGAAGGTGGCGAGTTTCCCGGGGAGCTGTTTTTT
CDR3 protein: CASSVEGGEFPGELFF

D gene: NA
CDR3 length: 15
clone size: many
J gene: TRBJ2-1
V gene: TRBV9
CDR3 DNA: TGTGCCAGCAGCGTCCCCCTGGGGCCCTACAATGAGCAGTTCTTC
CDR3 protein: CASSVPLGPYNEQFF

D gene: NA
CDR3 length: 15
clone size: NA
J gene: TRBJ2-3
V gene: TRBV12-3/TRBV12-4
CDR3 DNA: TGTGCCAGCAGCCTCGCTAGAGCGAGCACAGATACGCAGTATTTT
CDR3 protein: CASSLARASTDTQYF

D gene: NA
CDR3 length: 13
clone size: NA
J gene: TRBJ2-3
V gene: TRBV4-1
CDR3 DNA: TGCGCCAGCAGCCAAGAACCAGCAGATACGCAGTATTTT
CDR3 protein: CASSQEPADTQYF

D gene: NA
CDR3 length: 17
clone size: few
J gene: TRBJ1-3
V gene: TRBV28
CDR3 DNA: TGTGCCAGCAGGGGACTCCAAACCCACCTCTCTGGAAACACCATATATTTT
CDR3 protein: CASRGLQTHLSGNTIYF

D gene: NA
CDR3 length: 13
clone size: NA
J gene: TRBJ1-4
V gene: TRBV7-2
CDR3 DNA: TGTGCCAGCAGCTTAGATTGGTCTGAAAAACTGTTTTTT
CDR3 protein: CASSLDWSEKLFF

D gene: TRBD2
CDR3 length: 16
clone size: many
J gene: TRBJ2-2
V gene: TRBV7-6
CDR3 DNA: TGTGCCAGCAGCCAGGGACTAGCGGGGGCGGCCGGGGAGCTGTTTTTT
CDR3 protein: CASSQGLAGAAGELFF

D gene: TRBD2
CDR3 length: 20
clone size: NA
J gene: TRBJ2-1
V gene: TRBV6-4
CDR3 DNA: TGTGCCAGCAGTACACTCGTGCGGGGGGCTCCTTACCTCCTTGAGGATGAGCAGTTCTTC
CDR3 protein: CASSTLVRGAPYLLEDEQFF

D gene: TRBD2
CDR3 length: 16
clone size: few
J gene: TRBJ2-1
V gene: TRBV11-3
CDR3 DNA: TGTGCCAGCAGCCACAGGACTAGCGGGGGCTACAATGAGCAGTTCTTC
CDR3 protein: CASSHRTSGGYNEQFF

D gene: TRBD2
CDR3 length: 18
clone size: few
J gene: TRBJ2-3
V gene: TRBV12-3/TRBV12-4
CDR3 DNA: TGTGCCAGCAGTTCCGCACCCGGGACTAGCAAAGACACAGATACGCAGTATTTT
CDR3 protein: CASSSAPGTSKDTDTQYF

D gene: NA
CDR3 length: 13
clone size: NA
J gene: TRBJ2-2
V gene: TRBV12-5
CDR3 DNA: TGTGCTAGTGGTTTGCCAAGTACCGGGGAGCTGTTTTTT
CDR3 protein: CASGLPSTGELFF

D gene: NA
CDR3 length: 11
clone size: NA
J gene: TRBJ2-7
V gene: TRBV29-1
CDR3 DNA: TGCAGCGTCAGTCGTACCGACGAGCAGTACTTC
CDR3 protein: CSVSRTDEQYF

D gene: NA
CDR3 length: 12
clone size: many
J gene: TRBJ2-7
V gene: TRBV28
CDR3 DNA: TGTGCCAGCAGTTTCGGCTACTACGAGCAGTACTTC
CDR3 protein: CASSFGYYEQYF

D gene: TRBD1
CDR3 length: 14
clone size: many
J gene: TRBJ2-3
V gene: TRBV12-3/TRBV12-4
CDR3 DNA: TGTGCCAGCACCCGGACAGGGGGCTCAGATACGCAGTATTTT
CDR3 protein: CASTRTGGSDTQYF

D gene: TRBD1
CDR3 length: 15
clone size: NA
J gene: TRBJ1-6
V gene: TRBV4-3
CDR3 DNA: TGCGCCAGCAGCCAAGTTACAGGGGGAGTATCACCCCTCCACTTT
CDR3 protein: CASSQVTGGVSPLHF

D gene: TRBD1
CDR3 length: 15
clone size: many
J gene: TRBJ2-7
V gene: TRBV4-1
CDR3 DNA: TGCGCCAGCAGCCAATTGGGACAGGGTTCCTACGAGCAGTACTTC
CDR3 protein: CASSQLGQGSYEQYF

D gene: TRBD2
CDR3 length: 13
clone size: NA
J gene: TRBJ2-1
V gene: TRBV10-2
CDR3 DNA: TGCGCCAGCAGCCCCCCTGGAGCGGGGGCCTACTTCTTC
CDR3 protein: CASSPPGAGAYFF

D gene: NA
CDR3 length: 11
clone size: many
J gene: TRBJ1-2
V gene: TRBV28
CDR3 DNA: TGTGCCAGCAGAGCTAACTATGGCTACACCTTC
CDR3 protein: CASRANYGYTF

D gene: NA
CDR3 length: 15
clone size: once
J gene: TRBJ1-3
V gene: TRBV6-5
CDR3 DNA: TGTGCCAGCATGCTGGATTTTTACTCTGGAAACACCATATATTTT
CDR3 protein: CASMLDFYSGNTIYF

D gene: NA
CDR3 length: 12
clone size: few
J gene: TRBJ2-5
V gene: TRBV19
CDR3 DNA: TGTGCCAGTAGTATTCGGCAAGAGACCCAGTACTTC
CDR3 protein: CASSIRQETQYF

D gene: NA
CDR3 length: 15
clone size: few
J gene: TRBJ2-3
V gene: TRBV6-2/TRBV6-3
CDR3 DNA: TGTGCCAGCAGTTATCGGGTTGGTTTGACAGATACGCAGTATTTT
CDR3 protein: CASSYRVGLTDTQYF

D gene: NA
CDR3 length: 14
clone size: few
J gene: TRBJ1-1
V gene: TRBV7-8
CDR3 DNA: TGTGCCAGCAGCTTGAGACGGAGGAACACTGAAGCTTTCTTT
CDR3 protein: CASSLRRRNTEAFF

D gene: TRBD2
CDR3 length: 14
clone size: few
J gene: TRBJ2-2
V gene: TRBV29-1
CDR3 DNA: TGCAGCGGATCTAGCGGGGGGTACACCGGGGAGCTGTTTTTT
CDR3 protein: CSGSSGGYTGELFF

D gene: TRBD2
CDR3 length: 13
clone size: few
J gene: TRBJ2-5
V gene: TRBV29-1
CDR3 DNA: TGCAGCGTTTTTCGGGGGGGCCGGGGGACCCAGTACTTC
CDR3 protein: CSVFRGGRGTQYF

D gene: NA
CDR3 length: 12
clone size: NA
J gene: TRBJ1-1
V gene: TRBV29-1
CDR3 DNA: TGCAGCGTTGCAGGGGCAGGCACTGAAGCTTTCTTT
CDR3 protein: CSVAGAGTEAFF

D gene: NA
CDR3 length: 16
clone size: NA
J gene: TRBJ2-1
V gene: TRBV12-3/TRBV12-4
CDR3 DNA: TGTGCCAGCACCTTCTGGAGGGCGGGGCTTTACAATGAGCAGTTCTTC
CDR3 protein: CASTFWRAGLYNEQFF

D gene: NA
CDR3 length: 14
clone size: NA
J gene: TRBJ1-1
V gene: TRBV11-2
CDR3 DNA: TGTGCCAGCGCCCTAATGGCAGCGAACACTGAAGCTTTCTTT
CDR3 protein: CASALMAANTEAFF

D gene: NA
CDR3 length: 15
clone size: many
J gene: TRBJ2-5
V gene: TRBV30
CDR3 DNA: TGTGCCTGGAGTGTGCCCACGTTGTACCAAGAGACCCAGTACTTC
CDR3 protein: CAWSVPTLYQETQYF

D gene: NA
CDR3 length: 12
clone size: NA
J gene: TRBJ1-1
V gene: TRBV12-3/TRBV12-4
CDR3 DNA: TGTGCCAGCACCCAACTGAACACTGAAGCTTTCTTT
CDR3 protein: CASTQLNTEAFF

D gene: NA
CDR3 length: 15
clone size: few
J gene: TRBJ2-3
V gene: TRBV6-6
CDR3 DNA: TGTGCCAGCAGGACCAGCGGAACTAGCACAGATACGCAGTATTTT
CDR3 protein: CASRTSGTSTDTQYF

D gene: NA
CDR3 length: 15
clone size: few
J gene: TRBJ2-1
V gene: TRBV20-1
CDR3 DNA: TGCAGTGTTCCCGAGTGGGGGAGCTCCTACAATGAGCAGTTCTTC
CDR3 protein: CSVPEWGSSYNEQFF

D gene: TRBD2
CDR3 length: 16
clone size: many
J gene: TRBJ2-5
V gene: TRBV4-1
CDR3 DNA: TGCGCCAGCAGCCAAGGAGCGGGGAGATTTCAAGAGACCCAGTACTTC
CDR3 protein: CASSQGAGRFQETQYF

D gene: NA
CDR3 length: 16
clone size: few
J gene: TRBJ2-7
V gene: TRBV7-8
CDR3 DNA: TGTGCCAGCAGCTTAGTAGGCCGGGACTCCTCCTACGAGCAGTACTTC
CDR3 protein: CASSLVGRDSSYEQYF

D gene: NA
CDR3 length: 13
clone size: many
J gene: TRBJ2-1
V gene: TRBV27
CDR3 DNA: TGTGCCAGCAGTTTAACTATCTACAATGAGCAGTTCTTC
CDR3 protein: CASSLTIYNEQFF

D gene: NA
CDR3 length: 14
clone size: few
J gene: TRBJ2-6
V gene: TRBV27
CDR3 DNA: TGTGCCAGCAGGGTCATTTTTGGGGCCAACGTCCTGACTTTC
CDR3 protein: CASRVIFGANVLTF

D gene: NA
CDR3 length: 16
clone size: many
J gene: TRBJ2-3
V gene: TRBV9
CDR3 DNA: TGTGCCAGCAGCGTTTATGGCGGGGCTAGCACAGATACGCAGTATTTT
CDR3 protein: CASSVYGGASTDTQYF

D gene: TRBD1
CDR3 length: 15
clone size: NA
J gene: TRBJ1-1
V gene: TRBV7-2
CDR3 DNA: TGTGCCAGCAGCTTTAGGACAGGGGGGGACACTGAAGCTTTCTTT
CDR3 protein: CASSFRTGGDTEAFF

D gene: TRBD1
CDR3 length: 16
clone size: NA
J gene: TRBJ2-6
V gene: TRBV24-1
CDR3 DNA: TGTGCCACCAGAGGACAGGGGGCCGGAGGGGCCAACGTCCTGACTTTC
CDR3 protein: CATRGQGAGGANVLTF

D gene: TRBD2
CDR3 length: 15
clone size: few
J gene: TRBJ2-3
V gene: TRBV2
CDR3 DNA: TGTGCCAGCGTCGGACTAGCGGGGGCCACAGATACGCAGTATTTT
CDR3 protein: CASVGLAGATDTQYF

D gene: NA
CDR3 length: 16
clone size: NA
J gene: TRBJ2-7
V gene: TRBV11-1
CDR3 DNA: TGTGCCAGCAGCTTAGGCTCGTCAAAGGGGTACTACGAGCAGTACTTC
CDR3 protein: CASSLGSSKGYYEQYF

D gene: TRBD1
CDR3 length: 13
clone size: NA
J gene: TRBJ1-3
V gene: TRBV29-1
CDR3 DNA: TGCAGCGGGACCACAGGGGCTGGAAACACCATATATTTT
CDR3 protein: CSGTTGAGNTIYF

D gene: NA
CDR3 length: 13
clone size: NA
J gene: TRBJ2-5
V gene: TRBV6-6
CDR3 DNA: TGTGCCAGCAGTTCCTTAGGGGAAAAGACCCAGTACTTC
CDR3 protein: CASSSLGEKTQYF

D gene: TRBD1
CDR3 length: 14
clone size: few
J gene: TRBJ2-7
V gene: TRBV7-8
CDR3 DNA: TGTGCCAGCAGCAGCCGGGACAGTTACTACGAGCAGTACTTC
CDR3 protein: CASSSRDSYYEQYF

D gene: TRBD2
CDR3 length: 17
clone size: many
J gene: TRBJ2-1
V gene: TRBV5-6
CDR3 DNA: TGTGCCAGCAGCTTCCGGACTAGCGGGGCAAGAGCGGATGAGCAGTTCTTC
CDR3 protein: CASSFRTSGARADEQFF

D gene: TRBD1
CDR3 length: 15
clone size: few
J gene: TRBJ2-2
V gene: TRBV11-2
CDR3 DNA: TGTGCCAGCAGCATGGGACAGGGGAACACCGGGGAGCTGTTTTTT
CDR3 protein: CASSMGQGNTGELFF

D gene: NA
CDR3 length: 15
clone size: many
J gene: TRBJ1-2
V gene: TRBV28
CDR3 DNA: TGTGCCAGCAGTTTTGGCGGGCCAGGCAACTATGGCTACACCTTC
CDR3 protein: CASSFGGPGNYGYTF

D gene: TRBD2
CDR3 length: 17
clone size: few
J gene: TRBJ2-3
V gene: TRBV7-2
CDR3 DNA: TGTGCCAGCAGCTTAGCGGGCGCGGGGGGGCTAACAGATACGCAGTATTTT
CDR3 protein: CASSLAGAGGLTDTQYF

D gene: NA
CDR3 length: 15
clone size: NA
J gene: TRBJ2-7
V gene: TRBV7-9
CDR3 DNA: TGTGCCAGCAGCTTAGTAGGCCAGGGGATACACGAGCAGTACTTC
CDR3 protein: CASSLVGQGIHEQYF